The rows below give T cell receptor beta chains drawn from one sample of a study of beta chain features in type 1 diabetes. Assay: immunoSEQ multiplex PCR; the TCRdb copy retains only in-frame clones and omits some. Of 15,000 to 20,000 clones listed, 45% to 50% were seen once; the top ten hold approximately 0.42%. Sequencing was done on a sample of stem cell memory CD4+ T cells from blood. These receptors were taken from a man in his late teens or twenties in good health. Both conserved end residues are part of each CDR3. D genes are given only for firm matches. Clone size is not always given. Where it is, it says once, few, many or a class for expanded clones.

V gene	J gene	clone size	CDR3 length	D gene	CDR3 protein	CDR3 DNA
TRBV13	TRBJ1-5	.	17	TRBD1	CASSLSTNRGRNQPQHF	TGTGCCAGCAGCCTCTCCACCAACAGGGGCCGAAATCAGCCCCAGCATTTT
TRBV11-1	TRBJ2-5	.	17	TRBD2	CASSLGTSGGNQETQYF	TGTGCCAGCAGCTTAGGTACTAGCGGGGGCAACCAAGAGACCCAGTACTTC
TRBV7-2	TRBJ1-5	.	14	.	CASSQQQGNQPQHF	TGTGCCAGCAGTCAACAGCAGGGCAATCAGCCCCAGCATTTT
TRBV7-8	TRBJ2-7	.	14	.	CASSRTAGTYEQYF	TGTGCCAGCAGCCGCACGGCGGGGACCTACGAGCAGTACTTC
TRBV11-1	TRBJ2-3	.	13	.	CASSFRDSDTQYF	TGTGCCAGCAGCTTCAGGGACTCAGATACGCAGTATTTT
TRBV29-1	TRBJ2-3	.	15	TRBD2	CSVVGLAGVKDTQYF	TGCAGCGTGGTGGGACTAGCGGGGGTAAAAGATACGCAGTATTTT
TRBV5-6	TRBJ2-1	few	17	TRBD2	CASTELRGSGSDNEQFF	TGTGCCAGCACCGAACTCCGCGGTAGCGGGTCCGACAATGAGCAGTTCTTC
TRBV30	TRBJ2-7	.	14	.	CAWTLQGSLRGQYF	TGTGCCTGGACCCTTCAGGGGAGTCTACGAGGGCAGTACTTC
TRBV4-1	TRBJ2-2	.	16	TRBD2	CASSNGGGAETGELFF	TGCGCCAGCAGCAACGGCGGGGGGGCCGAAACCGGGGAGCTGTTTTTT
TRBV5-4	TRBJ2-1	.	14	.	CASSLSDSYNEQFF	TGTGCCAGCAGCTTGAGCGACTCCTACAATGAGCAGTTCTTC
TRBV7-2	TRBJ2-1	.	15	TRBD1	CASSTRTGGDNEQFF	TGTGCCAGCAGCACTCGGACAGGGGGGGACAATGAGCAGTTCTTC
TRBV7-2	TRBJ1-2	.	12	TRBD1	CASSPQGYGYTF	TGTGCCAGCAGCCCACAGGGGTATGGCTACACCTTC
TRBV7-8	TRBJ2-1	once	17	TRBD2	CASSFFPGGPFGSEQFF	TGTGCCAGCAGCTTCTTTCCGGGAGGACCCTTTGGCAGTGAGCAGTTCTTC
TRBV29-1	TRBJ2-1	few	15	TRBD2	CSSMTASGRFGEQFF	TGCAGCTCCATGACGGCTAGCGGGAGATTCGGTGAGCAGTTCTTC
TRBV19	TRBJ1-4	.	12	TRBD1	CACGDSNEKLFF	TGTGCCTGCGGGGACAGTAATGAAAAACTGTTTTTT
TRBV29-1	TRBJ2-2	.	11	.	CSTRTGGELFF	TGCAGCACCCGGACTGGCGGGGAGCTGTTTTTT